The source of this T cell receptor beta chain is a study of T-cell reconstitution after alpha-beta-depleted transplantation in children. The CDR3 contains 12 residues. Trimming cost V 3 bases and J 3 bases, with 9 bases left between them. The V gene's germline CDR1 is DFQATT and CDR2 SNEGSKA (reference sequence). Preparing the TCRbeta library involved the use of unique molecular identifiers. Via MiXCR, TCRdb re-called the PCR reads, giving one row per CDR3 protein. The top ten clones hold approximately 2.3% of a sample with about 500,000 distinct CDR3 sequences, approximately 30% of them seen once. This clonotype was counted a few times.

Sequenced material: PBMCs from the stem cell graft donor, taken from the stem cell graft. The TCR sequence derives from a human donor who donated a stem cell graft to a child with aplastic anemia. The chain recombines TRBV20-1 with TRBJ2-7; a possible D gene is TRBD1 (5 bases). This CDR3 reads CSARPGNYEQYF. For the CDR3, the DNA is TGCAGTGCTAGGCCAGGGAACTACGAGCAGTACTTC.